This T cell receptor (beta chain) was identified in a study of control samples from healthy donors and cancer patients. Data came from immunoSEQ multiplex PCR; TCRdb stores just in-frame clones and leaves some out. The sample carries more than 95,000 clones, around 87% recorded once. The trim removed 6 bases at V and 6 bases at J, leaving 1 base unmatched. The CDR3 runs 12 residues. Germline loops: CDR1 SNHLY, CDR2 FYNNEI. This TCR derives from a middle-aged man in good health. This chain joins TRBV2 and TRBJ1-3, with TRBD1 matching 8 bases. The sample consisted of blood. The DNA for the CDR3 is TGTGCCAGCAGACAGGGGGAAAACACCATATATTTT. Translating it yields CASRQGENTIYF.